Shown below are 31 T cell receptor beta chains from a single sample sequenced in a study of beta chain features in type 1 diabetes. Every isolated RNA sample was fully reverse transcribed, so sequencing captured expressed TCRB transcripts. Some clones are missing from TCRdb's copy, which holds only in-frame ones; the method was immunoSEQ multiplex PCR. The sample has hundreds of thousands of clones; about an eighth are singletons. For these TCRs, the target antigens are not known. Study-level results: Moderately but significantly shorter TCRB CDR3s were found in Type 1 diabetes patients in all four CD4+ subsets.

The material sequenced was naive CD4+ T cells from blood. The receptors here all came from a man between 18 and 35 years old with type 1 diabetes.

V gene TRBV10-3 combines with J gene TRBJ1-1, with TRBD1 matching 8 bases. J lost 1 base, V lost 6 bases, and 4 bases had no gene match. Germline-derived CDR1 and CDR2 are ENHRY and SYGVKD. CDR3 length: 14 residues. The CDR3 sequence is CAISPGQENTEAFF. DNA for the CDR3: TGTGCCATCAGCCCGGGACAGGAGAACACTGAAGCTTTCTTT.

This chain links TRBV2 with TRBJ2-5; 8 positions agree with TRBD1. Germline V CDR1 and CDR2: SNHLY, FYNNEI. V shed 3 bases, J shed 5 bases, and the junction held 8 bases outside the gene matches. This CDR3 is 15 amino acids long. CDR3 loop: CASSEDRAGQETQYF. As DNA, the CDR3 is TGTGCCAGCAGTGAGGACAGGGCTGGCCAGGAGACCCAGTACTTC.

The chain recombines TRBV7-9 with TRBJ1-2; D uncertain. This CDR3 comprises 13 residues. Trimming removed 1 base at V and 4 bases at J, with 7 bases between. Looked up from germline, CDR1 is SEHNR and CDR2 is FQNEAQ (reference sequence). Here the CDR3 reads CASSLDVVYGYTF. CDR3 coding DNA: TGTGCCAGCAGCTTAGACGTCGTCTATGGCTACACCTTC.

This chain uses TRBV5-1 with TRBJ2-7; D might be TRBD1 (7 bases). This CDR3 spans 14 amino acids. CDR1 and CDR2 (germline): SGHRS, YFSETQ. The V end was cut by 4 bases, the J end by 0 bases, with 11 bases between. The CDR3 DNA reads TGCGCCAGCAGCGGAGGGGGCCCCTCCTACGAGCAGTACTTC. Translating it yields CASSGGGPSYEQYF. Full variable domain (missing parts from reference TRBV5-1 and TRBJ2-7): KAGVTQTPRYLIKTRGQQVTLSCSPISGHRSVSWYQQTPGQGLQFLFEYFSETQRNKGNFPGRFSGRQFSNSRSEMNVSTLELGDSALYLCASSGGGPSYEQYFGPGTRLTVT.

This sequence joins TRBV4-3 and TRBJ2-5; D uncertain. Between the trimmed V and J ends, which lost 0 bases and 4 bases, there was a span of 15 bases. The CDR3 has 16 amino acids. The germline V gene has CDR1 LGHNA and CDR2 YSLEER. In DNA form, the CDR3 reads TGCGCCAGCAGCCAAGATCGGCGCCCGGTATTAGAGACCCAGTACTTC. Translated: CASSQDRRPVLETQYF.

Here the CDR3 reads CASSEKEGIRTEAFF. CDR3 coding DNA: TGTGCCAGCAGTGAAAAGGAGGGTATACGAACTGAAGCTTTCTTT. The rearrangement uses TRBV6-1 and TRBJ1-1; D is undetermined. This CDR3 contains 15 residues. Germline V lookup: CDR1 MNHNS, CDR2 SASEGT. Trimming stripped 2 bases from V and 5 bases from J, with 15 bases between.

This clone appeared a few times. This sequence joins TRBV18 and TRBJ1-4; the match to TRBD1 covers 11 bases. Per germline, CDR1 KGHSH and CDR2 LQKENI. The CDR3 extends over 16 amino acids. With 4 bases clipped from V and 4 bases from J, the junction kept 5 bases outside the gene matches. CDR3 in DNA: TGTGCCAGCTCACTCGGACAGGGGGCGCTTAATGAAAAACTGTTTTTT. Protein: CASSLGQGALNEKLFF.

V is TRBV7-3 and J is TRBJ2-2; D is possibly TRBD1 (5 bases). The CDR3 runs to 14 residues. The V and J ends lost 1 base and 7 bases respectively, with 10 bases between them. Looked up from germline, CDR1 is SGHTA and CDR2 is FQGTGA. The CDR3 DNA reads as TGTGCCAGCAGCTTAAGGGGCGACGGCGGGGAGCTGTTTTTT. It codes for CASSLRGDGGELFF.

The CDR3 region is CAWSSGSTNEKLFF. DNA of the CDR3: TGTGCCTGGAGTTCGGGGTCAACTAATGAAAAACTGTTTTTT. The chain links TRBV30 to TRBJ1-4; D unclear. The CDR3 covers 14 residues. The V gene lost 2 bases and the J gene lost 0 bases, with 7 bases spanning the gap. Germline V lookup: CDR1 GTSNPN, CDR2 SVGIG (reference sequence).

This clone has more than one count but fewer than ten. V is TRBV27 and J is TRBJ1-1, with 8 bases identical to TRBD1. The CDR3 runs to 15 residues. V lost 0 bases, J lost 5 bases, and 5 bases stayed unmatched. CDR1 and CDR2 from the germline V gene are MNHEY and SMNVEV (reference sequence). CDR3 DNA sequence: TGTGCCAGCAGTTTATCCCAGGGGGCAGAGACTGAAGCTTTCTTT. Amino acids: CASSLSQGAETEAFF.

This clone was counted a few times. This sequence joins TRBV19 and TRBJ1-5, with D possibly TRBD1 on 6 matching bases. CDR1 and CDR2 from the germline V gene are LNHDA and SQIVND (reference sequence). V shed 7 bases and J shed 1 base, with 11 bases lying between them. This CDR3 has 14 amino acids. CDR3 region: CASNDRTSNQPQHF. For the CDR3, the DNA is TGTGCCAGTAATGACAGGACCAGCAATCAGCCCCAGCATTTT.

The chain links TRBV5-4 to TRBJ2-7; 9 bases match TRBD1. Germline V gives CDR1 SGHNT, CDR2 YYREEE (reference sequence). The ends lost 4 bases at V and 5 bases at J; junction bases unmatched: 4. The CDR3 is 13 residues long. The CDR3 region is CASSEGQGDEQYF. DNA of the CDR3: TGTGCCAGCAGCGAGGGACAGGGCGACGAGCAGTACTTC. The complete variable domain, with remaining parts taken from reference TRBV5-4 and TRBJ2-7, reads ETGVTQSPTHLIKTRGQQVTLRCSSQSGHNTVSWYQQALGQGPQFIFQYYREEENGRGNFPPRFSGLQFPNYSSELNVNALELDDSALYLCASSEGQGDEQYFGPGTRLTVT.

This clone was detected a few times. CDR3 sequence: CAVTGAGTEAFF. The CDR3 DNA follows: TGTGCCGTGACAGGGGCGGGCACTGAAGCTTTCTTT. The J gene is TRBJ1-1, the V gene TRBV30; TRBD1 matches 8 bases. The germline V gene encodes CDR1 GTSNPN and CDR2 SVGIG (reference sequence). The CDR3 has 12 residues. With V trimmed by 8 bases and J by 4 bases, 6 bases remained unmatched. The full variable domain, its missing parts supplied by reference TRBV30 and TRBJ1-1, is SQTIHQWPATLVQPVGSPLSLECTVEGTSNPNLYWYRQAAGRGLQLLFYSVGIGQISSEVPQNLSASRPQDRQFILSSKKLLLSDSGFYLCAVTGAGTEAFFGQGTRLTVV.

The chain recombines TRBV4-2 with TRBJ2-7; 11 nucleotides agree with TRBD2. The CDR3 consists of 15 residues. The V gene end was trimmed by 2 bases and the J gene end by 3 bases; junction bases not matched to a gene: 3. The germline CDR1 and CDR2 sequences are LGHNA and YNFKEQ. DNA for the CDR3: TGTGCCAGCAGCCAAACTAGCGGGAGTTTCTACGAGCAGTACTTC. Encoded protein: CASSQTSGSFYEQYF.

This clone was seen a few times. CDR3 residues: CASSRAFSYNEQFF. For the CDR3, the DNA is TGTGCCAGCAGCAGGGCCTTCTCCTACAATGAGCAGTTCTTC. The chain combines TRBV7-2 with TRBJ2-1; D remains unclear. This CDR3 region has 14 residues. Trimming removed 5 bases at V and 0 bases at J, with 8 bases between. Germline V CDR1 and CDR2: SGHTA, FQGNSA.

This clone turned up a few times. The V gene is TRBV7-3, the J gene TRBJ2-3; 10 nucleotides agree with TRBD2. The CDR3 contains 16 residues. Trimming at V came to 5 bases and at J to 7 bases, leaving 12 bases not matched to a gene. The germline V gene has CDR1 SGHTA and CDR2 FQGTGA. CDR3 DNA sequence: TGTGCCAGCAGCCAAACCCCCACTAGCGGGGATAATACGCAGTATTTT. It codes for CASSQTPTSGDNTQYF. The variable domain in full, completed from reference TRBV7-3 and TRBJ2-3, reads GAGVSQTPSNKVTEKGKYVELRCDPISGHTALYWYRQSLGQGPEFLIYFQGTGAADDSGLPNDRFFAVRPEGSVSTLKIQRTERGDSAVYLCASSQTPTSGDNTQYFGPGTRLTVL.

The CDR3 sequence: CATSRSGTSGRFIHEQYF. The CDR3 bases are TGTGCCACCAGCAGATCCGGGACTAGCGGGAGGTTCATCCACGAGCAGTACTTC. J is TRBJ2-7 and V is TRBV15; 15 bases match TRBD2. The CDR3 contains 18 residues. Germline lookup yields CDR1 LNHNV and CDR2 YYDKDF (reference sequence). V lost 2 bases and J lost 5; bases outside the gene matches: 10.

The genes are TRBV28 and TRBJ2-5; D call uncertain. Germline V gene data show CDR1 as MDHEN and CDR2 as SYDVKM. CDR3 size: 16 residues. Trimming took off 2 bases at V and 2 bases at J, with 15 bases between the two ends. The CDR3 spells CASSLGRPATQETQYF. Written as DNA, the CDR3 is TGTGCCAGCAGTTTAGGTCGGCCAGCCACACAAGAGACCCAGTACTTC.

Worth noting for this clone: Other DNA sequences in the same sample also yield this CDR3. V and J are TRBV5-1 and TRBJ2-3, with 13 bases identical to TRBD2. V lost 4 bases, J lost 1 base, and 3 bases stayed unmatched. Germline lookup yields CDR1 SGHRS and CDR2 YFSETQ. The CDR3 runs 16 residues. In DNA form, the CDR3 reads TGCGCCAGCAGCGCTGGACTAGCGGGAGGCACAGATACGCAGTATTTT. As protein: CASSAGLAGGTDTQYF. Complete variable domain (other parts from reference TRBV5-1 and TRBJ2-3): KAGVTQTPRYLIKTRGQQVTLSCSPISGHRSVSWYQQTPGQGLQFLFEYFSETQRNKGNFPGRFSGRQFSNSRSEMNVSTLELGDSALYLCASSAGLAGGTDTQYFGPGTRLTVL.

V gene TRBV5-1 combines with J gene TRBJ2-1, with 9 bases matching TRBD1. The J segment lost 1 base and the V segment lost 4 bases, leaving 6 bases of the junction unmatched. This CDR3 has 16 residues. Germline CDR1 reads SGHRS; CDR2 reads YFSETQ. In DNA, the CDR3 is TGCGCCAGCAGCCCGGCCGGGACAGGGTCCTACAATGAGCAGTTCTTC. Protein: CASSPAGTGSYNEQFF.

This clone was found once. One end of the junction does not line up with germline, which may come from a read error. Within the sample, other DNA sequences also encode this same CDR3. The V and J genes are TRBV7-7 and TRBJ2-2, with 9 bases identical to TRBD1. Germline V gene sequence: CDR1 SSHAT, CDR2 FNYEAQ (reference sequence). The CDR3 covers 14 residues. CDR3 region: CASKTGGNTGELFF. In nucleotides, the CDR3 is TGTGCTAGCAAGACAGGGGGAAACACCGGGGAGCTGTTTTTT.

The genes are TRBV6-5 and TRBJ2-5; no clear D. CDR3 length: 12 amino acids. V dropped 7 bases and J dropped 2 bases, with 8 bases sitting between them. CDR1 is MNHEY, CDR2 SVGAGI, per germline. The CDR3 loop reads CASMRPQETQYF. The CDR3 DNA reads as TGTGCCAGCATGCGCCCTCAAGAGACCCAGTACTTC.

The CDR3 reads CASSPGFSPTPLHF. CDR3 in DNA: TGTGCCAGCAGCCCCGGCTTCAGCCCGACACCCCTCCACTTT. The chain joins TRBV5-4 to TRBJ1-6, with D uncertain. Trimming took 4 bases from V and 11 from J, leaving 16 bases between them. Per the germline V gene, CDR1 is SGHNT and CDR2 is YYREEE (reference sequence). There are 14 residues in the CDR3.

The J gene is TRBJ2-7, the V gene TRBV28, with 9 bases that match TRBD1. This CDR3 spans 18 amino acids. V was clipped by 6 bases and J by 3 bases; unmatched bases: 18. CDR1 and CDR2 (germline): MDHEN, SYDVKM. This CDR3 reads CASSYGPAGTGTFYEQYF. The DNA for the CDR3 is TGTGCCAGCAGCTATGGCCCCGCCGGGACAGGGACCTTCTACGAGCAGTACTTC.

This clone was picked up a small number of times. CDR3 bases: TGTGCCAGCAGGGGACTGGCCCCGGAGGAGTTCTTC. Amino acid sequence: CASRGLAPEEFF. The chain joins TRBV27 to TRBJ2-1, with a weak D call TRBD2 (6 bases). V was pared by 6 bases and J by 14 bases, with 17 bases between. The CDR3 contains 12 residues. The germline CDR1 and CDR2 sequences are MNHEY and SMNVEV (reference sequence).

In its sample, this clone was seen a few times. This chain joins TRBV5-1 and TRBJ2-6; no clear D gene. CDR3 length: 15 amino acids. V was cut by 0 bases and J by 1 base, with 5 bases left in between. CDR1 is SGHRS, CDR2 YFSETQ, per germline. CDR3 residues: CASSLAPSGANVLTF. The DNA of the CDR3 is TGCGCCAGCAGCTTGGCACCTTCTGGGGCCAACGTCCTGACTTTC.

This clone was seen a handful of times. The chain is built from TRBV29-1 and TRBJ2-5; unclear D gene. Germline CDR1 reads SQVTM; CDR2 reads ANQGSEA. V lost 6 bases and J 5 bases, leaving 19 bases between the germline ends. CDR3 length: 14 residues. The CDR3 DNA reads TGCAGCGTGGAATATACGGTGGCTGGGGAGACCCAGTACTTC. Its protein product is CSVEYTVAGETQYF. Full variable domain (outside the CDR3, taken from reference TRBV29-1 and TRBJ2-5): SAVISQKPSRDICQRGTSLTIQCQVDSQVTMMFWYRQQPGQSLTLIATANQGSEATYESGFVIDKFPISRPNLTFSTLTVSNMSPEDSSIYLCSVEYTVAGETQYFGPGTRLLVL.

The chain employs TRBV29-1 and TRBJ2-6; D uncertain. The V and J ends lost 3 bases and 0 bases respectively, with 12 bases between them. Germline V lookup: CDR1 SQVTM, CDR2 ANQGSEA. The CDR3 extends over 16 amino acids. The CDR3 protein is CSVDSSLASGANVLTF. The CDR3 bases are TGCAGCGTTGACAGTTCATTGGCCTCTGGGGCCAACGTCCTGACTTTC.

In this sample, this clone turned up a few times. The chain's CDR3 is CSVVPGIPNYEQYF. The CDR3 DNA follows: TGCAGCGTCGTCCCAGGGATCCCCAACTACGAGCAGTACTTC. The chain is built from TRBV29-1 and TRBJ2-7; D possibly corresponds to TRBD1 (5 bases). Germline V CDR1 and CDR2: SQVTM, ANQGSEA. This CDR3 spans 14 amino acids. Trimming shortened V by 6 bases and J by 3 bases, and 18 bases separated the two germline ends.

This clone has just a few counts. The genes are TRBV6-5 and TRBJ2-7; 7 nucleotides align to TRBD1. Germline values: CDR1 MNHEY, CDR2 SVGAGI. V lost 2 bases and J lost 8; bases outside the gene matches: 9. The CDR3 covers 14 residues. The chain's CDR3 is CASSYGDLQGKQYF. As DNA, the CDR3 is TGTGCCAGCAGTTACGGGGACCTACAGGGGAAGCAGTACTTC.

There are a few counts of this clone. The sample carries other DNA sequences with the same CDR3. The CDR3 DNA is TGTGCCAGCAGCTTAGAACTTAACTATGGCTACACCTTC. Translating gives CASSLELNYGYTF. This chain uses TRBV7-9 with TRBJ1-2; D gene unclear. Trimming removed 1 base at V and 1 base at J, with 4 bases between. The germline gives CDR1 SEHNR, CDR2 FQNEAQ (reference sequence). This CDR3 is built from 13 residues.